The table lists the clone carrying this TCR beta chain with a few counts. As yet, its antigen is unknown. This sample is drawn from a study of blood T cells in healthy people across ages. It was with a sample-barcoded 5' primer and a J-beta primer mix that a second PCR of roughly 6 to 12 cycles was run. TCRdb reprocessed the 5' RACE reads via MiXCR and lists one record per CDR3 protein. The sample has roughly 570,000 distinct CDR3 sequences, 27% seen once. The CDR3 is 19 amino acids. Regarding the study as a whole: Per million T cells, TCR beta diversity dropped about linearly as age rose.

The clonotype originates from a woman in her 70s in good health. This sequence joins TRBV21-1 and TRBJ1-4; TRBD1 was called by the table and not checked on the DNA. TRBV21-1 is a documented pseudogene. Specimen: blood. CDR3 DNA: TGTGCCAGCAGCAAAGGAGACAGGGGAAGTACTCCCAATTGGGAAAAACTGTTTTTT. It specifies CASSKGDRGSTPNWEKLFF.